This T cell receptor beta chain was identified during a study of blood T cell repertoires in COVID-19. Overall study context: COVID-19 samples collected from the United States, Italy and Spain covered acute and convalescent phases. Sources were T cells, B-cell-depleted T cells, or PBMCs; the material itself was cDNA or gDNA.

This clone was counted a few times. Original analysis: Estimation of nucleated cell counts relied on the amplification of reference gene primers. The assay was immunoSEQ multiplex PCR, and TCRdb's table has in-frame clones only and misses some. V and J calls plus clone size are reproduced from that table; the DNA served to infer D and trimming. The sample carries around 190,000 clones, 80% to 90% recorded once. Recruits, aged roughly 18 to 100 years, lived in 24 US areas. The specimen was PBMCs or T cells enriched from blood (not recorded which). The clonotype comes from a man younger than 35 with acute COVID-19.

CDR3 sequence reads: CASSYSGTGGSPLHF. In nucleotides, the CDR3 is TGTGCCAGCAGTTATTCCGGGACAGGGGGTTCACCCCTCCACTTT. The chain recombines TRBV6-5 with TRBJ1-6; 11 bases fit TRBD1. The CDR3 is made up of 15 amino acids. V lost 3 bases, J lost 9 bases, and 4 bases stayed unmatched. Germline V gene lookup returns CDR1 MNHEY and CDR2 SVGAGI.